The rows below give T cell receptor beta chains drawn from one sample of a study of identical twins. TCRdb processed the 5' RACE reads anew with MiXCR; each CDR3 protein has one entry. Of roughly 720,000 distinct CDR3 sequences in the sample, around a sixth are singletons; the top ten hold around 13%. These same data were also listed under a study on T cells expressing NK-cell markers.

Source material: PBMCs. These receptors came from a woman younger than 35 in good health. Each CDR3 is given with its conserved first and last residue. A D gene is named only where the DNA matches it firmly. The size field is filled for only some rows; it gives once, few, many or a size class.

V	J	D	size	DNA	CDR3
TRBV29-1	TRBJ2-3	NA	few	TGCAGCGTTGAAGATCGTGTGGAAGGTGATTCCACAGTCCCCCTCGATACGCAGTATTTT	CSVEDRVEGDSTVPLDTQYF
TRBV7-9	TRBJ2-1	NA	few	TGTGCCAGCAGCTGGGCCTTGTTAAACAATGAGCAGTTCTTC	CASSWALLNNEQFF
TRBV5-1	TRBJ2-3	NA	NA	TGCGCCAGCAGCAAGCTAGGGGAATGGTTGGATACGCAGTATTTT	CASSKLGEWLDTQYF
TRBV11-2	TRBJ2-1	TRBD2	NA	TGTGCCAGCAGCCGACTAGCGTCCCCCTACAATGAGCAGTTCTTC	CASSRLASPYNEQFF
TRBV10-3	TRBJ2-1	NA	NA	TGTGCCATCAGTGAGTCTTGGCGACCCCAGCAGTTCTTC	CAISESWRPQQFF
TRBV25-1	TRBJ2-2	NA	many	TGTGCCAGCAGGAGCCAGAACACCGGGGAGCTGTTTTTT	CASRSQNTGELFF
TRBV4-3	TRBJ2-7	NA	NA	TGCGCCAGCAGCCATGGCGGCGAGCAGTACTTC	CASSHGGEQYF
TRBV6-1	TRBJ2-7	TRBD2	few	TGTGCCAGCCCGGGACTAGCGGGGGGCTGTGTTAGCGACGAGCAGTACTTC	CASPGLAGGCVSDEQYF
TRBV7-9	TRBJ1-1	NA	NA	TGTGCCAGCAGCTTAAAGGGACAACATGAAGCTTTCTTT	CASSLKGQHEAFF
TRBV12-3/TRBV12-4	TRBJ2-2	TRBD2	NA	TGTGCCAGCAGCTGGCTAGCGGGAGCCATCGGGGAGCTGTTTTTT	CASSWLAGAIGELFF
TRBV21-1	TRBJ2-7	NA	NA	TGTGCCGCACCGAGGGTGGATGACGAGCAGTACTTC	CAAPRVDDEQYF
TRBV7-9	TRBJ2-3	NA	few	TGTGCCAGCTCACAATCCGGGACAACCACAGATACGCAGTATTTT	CASSQSGTTTDTQYF
TRBV20-1	TRBJ2-5	NA	NA	TGCAGTGCTAGAGATCTTGGGGGAGACGATCAAGAGACCCAGTACTTC	CSARDLGGDDQETQYF
TRBV7-2	TRBJ2-5	TRBD2	NA	TGTGCCAGCAGCACCCCTAGCGGGAGGGAAGAGACCCAGTACTTC	CASSTPSGREETQYF
TRBV5-6	TRBJ1-1	NA	many	TGTGCCAGCAGTTTCGACAAGAACACTGAAGCTTTCTTT	CASSFDKNTEAFF
TRBV2	TRBJ1-1	NA	few	TGTGCCAGCAGCTTGACCGCTAAGAACACTGAAGCTTTCTTT	CASSLTAKNTEAFF
TRBV29-1	TRBJ2-7	TRBD2	NA	TGCAGCGTTGGACTAGCGGGAGGTCCGGGCGAGCAGTACTTC	CSVGLAGGPGEQYF
TRBV15	TRBJ2-3	NA	few	TGTGCCACCAGCAGATTGTTAGGGGCGAGACAGGCAGATACGCAGTATTTT	CATSRLLGARQADTQYF
TRBV20-1	TRBJ1-2	TRBD1	NA	TGCAGTGCTAGAGGGACAGGGCCTGGTGGCTACACCTTC	CSARGTGPGGYTF
TRBV7-2	TRBJ1-2	NA	few	TGTGCCAGCAGCTTTCGTGGCAGGAACTATGGCTACACCTTC	CASSFRGRNYGYTF
TRBV5-1	TRBJ2-2	NA	many	TGCGCCAGCAGCTTGGGAGCAGGGATGGACGGGGAGCTGTTTTTT	CASSLGAGMDGELFF
TRBV20-1	TRBJ2-2	NA	once	TGCAGTGCCAGCCGGGAACTACCCGGGGAGCTGTTTTTT	CSASRELPGELFF
TRBV6-1	TRBJ2-1	NA	few	TGTGCCAGCAGTGAAACAGGGAGGGTCTTGGGGCAGTTCTTC	CASSETGRVLGQFF
TRBV7-7	TRBJ2-3	TRBD2	NA	TGTGCCAGCAGCTTTAATAGCGGGAGTCAAGATACGCAGTATTTT	CASSFNSGSQDTQYF
TRBV5-1	TRBJ2-1	TRBD2	many	TGCGCCAGCAGCTTGCAACCAGCGGGGGGGCCTGACGATGAGCAGTTCTTC	CASSLQPAGGPDDEQFF
TRBV2	TRBJ1-6	NA	NA	TGTGCCAGCAGGGACGTGACCCTTTCTTCACCCCTCCACTTT	CASRDVTLSSPLHF